This T cell receptor beta chain was captured by sequencing in a study of identical twins. Each cDNA held unique molecular identifiers, and template switching gave it a universal primer site. A single record per CDR3 protein comes from TCRdb applying MiXCR to the 5' RACE reads. The top ten clones hold about 0.52% of a sample with approximately 470,000 distinct CDR3 sequences, 13% to 15% of them seen once. This clonotype was picked up many times. The sample also formed part of further work on yellow fever vaccine responses in identical twins. That investigation notes: The authors reported partly convergent, partly personalized vaccine responses in identical twins.

The sequence derives from a woman under 30 in good health. Sequencing input: CD4+ T cells sorted from blood.

Written as DNA, the CDR3 is TGTGCCAGCAGTCCCAGGGGGCCCAATCAGCCCCAGCATTTT. This codes for CASSPRGPNQPQHF. The chain has TRBV12-3 or TRBV12-4 and TRBJ1-5; 8 bases are shared with TRBD1. CDR3 length: 14 residues. After removal of 5 bases from V and 3 bases from J, the junction contained 3 bases not matched to a gene.